These T cell receptor beta chains were read from a single sample in a study of identifying expanded T cells in peripheral blood. Produced via immunoSEQ multiplex PCR; TCRdb's table is partial and in-frame only. The sample contains around 80,000 clones, about nine tenths of which appear only once. The sample comprised blood. These receptors were obtained from a person aged 18 to 75 in good health. CDR3s include the opening cysteine and the closing phenylalanine or tryptophan. The D gene is left open where the match is weak. Rows may omit the clone size; those that give it use once, few, many or a size class.

J gene | V gene | D gene | clone size | CDR3 DNA | CDR3 protein
TRBJ2-7 | TRBV28 | TRBD1 | NA | TGTGCCAGCCGCCGGACAGGAATTTCTTACGAGCAGTACTTC | CASRRTGISYEQYF
TRBJ2-7 | TRBV20-1 | NA | NA | TGCAGTCCCGACGGCTGGCTTGAGCAGTACTTC | CSPDGWLEQYF
TRBJ2-3 | TRBV11-2 | NA | NA | TGTGCCAGCACCCCGGCAGGGGGGACAGATACGCAGTATTTT | CASTPAGGTDTQYF
TRBJ2-2 | TRBV4-1 | TRBD2 | NA | TGCGCCAGCAGCCAAGTAGATTTGGGACTAGCATCCGGGGAGCTGTTTTTT | CASSQVDLGLASGELFF
TRBJ2-5 | TRBV18 | NA | NA | TGTGCCAGCTCCGGGGGGCAGGAGACCCAGTACTTC | CASSGGQETQYF
TRBJ2-7 | TRBV10-3 | NA | NA | TGTGCCATCAGTGAGGGGACCCCCTACGAGCAGTACTTC | CAISEGTPYEQYF
TRBJ2-3 | TRBV7-8 | NA | NA | TGTGCCAGCAGCTATCACCGGGACGCTAGCACAGATACGCAGTATTTT | CASSYHRDASTDTQYF
TRBJ2-3 | TRBV2 | TRBD2 | NA | TGTGCCAGCAGTATCCCGACTAGCGATGATACAGATACGCAGTATTTT | CASSIPTSDDTDTQYF
TRBJ2-5 | TRBV7-2 | TRBD1 | once | TGTGCCAGCAGCCGAGCGGGGACAGGGCGGGAGACCCAGTACTTC | CASSRAGTGRETQYF
TRBJ2-7 | TRBV27 | TRBD1 | NA | TGTGCCAGCAGTCCACGGACAGGGAAGGAGCAGTACTTC | CASSPRTGKEQYF
TRBJ1-3 | TRBV7-8 | NA | NA | TGTGCCAGCAGCTTGGACCACACCATATATTTT | CASSLDHTIYF
TRBJ1-6 | TRBV2 | NA | NA | TGTGCCAGCAGTGTAGCCGGGAGATCACCCCTCCACTTT | CASSVAGRSPLHF
TRBJ2-1 | TRBV4-2 | NA | NA | TGTGCCAGCAGCCAAGATTTGGACAATGAGCAGTTCTTC | CASSQDLDNEQFF
TRBJ2-5 | TRBV10-3 | NA | NA | TGTGCCATCAGTGACCCGCTTCGACAGGATGAGGAGACCCAGTACTTC | CAISDPLRQDEETQYF
TRBJ2-2 | TRBV10-3 | NA | NA | TGTGCCATCAGCCCTCAGGGCGGGGAGCTGTTTTTT | CAISPQGGELFF
TRBJ2-5 | TRBV29-1 | TRBD1 | NA | TGCAGCGCGCCGGGACAGGGGAACCAAGAGACCCAGTACTTC | CSAPGQGNQETQYF